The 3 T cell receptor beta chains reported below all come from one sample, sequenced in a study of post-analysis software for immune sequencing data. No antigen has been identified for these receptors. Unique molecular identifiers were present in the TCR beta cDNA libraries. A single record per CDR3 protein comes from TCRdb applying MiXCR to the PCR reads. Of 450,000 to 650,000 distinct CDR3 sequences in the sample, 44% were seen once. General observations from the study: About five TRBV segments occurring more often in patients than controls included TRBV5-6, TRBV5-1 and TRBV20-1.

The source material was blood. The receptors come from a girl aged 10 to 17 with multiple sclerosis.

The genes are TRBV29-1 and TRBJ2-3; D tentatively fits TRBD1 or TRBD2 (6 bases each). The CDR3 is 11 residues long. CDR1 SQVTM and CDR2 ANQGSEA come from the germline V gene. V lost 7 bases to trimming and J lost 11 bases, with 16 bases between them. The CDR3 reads CSDIDGGRQYF. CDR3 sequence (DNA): TGCAGCGACATCGATGGGGGGCGGCAGTATTTT.

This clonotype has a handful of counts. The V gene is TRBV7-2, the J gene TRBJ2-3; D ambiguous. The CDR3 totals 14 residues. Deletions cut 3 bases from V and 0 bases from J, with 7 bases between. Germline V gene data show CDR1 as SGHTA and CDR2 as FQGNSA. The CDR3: CASSFGRSTDTQYF. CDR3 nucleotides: TGTGCCAGCAGCTTTGGGCGCAGCACAGATACGCAGTATTTT. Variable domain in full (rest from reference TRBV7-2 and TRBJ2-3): GAGVSQSPSNKVTEKGKDVELRCDPISGHTALYWYRQSLGQGLEFLIYFQGNSAPDKSGLPSDRFSAERTGGSVSTLTIQRTQQEDSAVYLCASSFGRSTDTQYFGPGTRLTVL.

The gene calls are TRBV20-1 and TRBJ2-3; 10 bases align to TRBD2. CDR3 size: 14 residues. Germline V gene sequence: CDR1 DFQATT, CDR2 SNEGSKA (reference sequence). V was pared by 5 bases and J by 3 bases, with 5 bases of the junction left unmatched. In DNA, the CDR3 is TGCAGTGCTGCTAGCGGGAGAAGGACAGATACGCAGTATTTT. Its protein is CSAASGRRTDTQYF.